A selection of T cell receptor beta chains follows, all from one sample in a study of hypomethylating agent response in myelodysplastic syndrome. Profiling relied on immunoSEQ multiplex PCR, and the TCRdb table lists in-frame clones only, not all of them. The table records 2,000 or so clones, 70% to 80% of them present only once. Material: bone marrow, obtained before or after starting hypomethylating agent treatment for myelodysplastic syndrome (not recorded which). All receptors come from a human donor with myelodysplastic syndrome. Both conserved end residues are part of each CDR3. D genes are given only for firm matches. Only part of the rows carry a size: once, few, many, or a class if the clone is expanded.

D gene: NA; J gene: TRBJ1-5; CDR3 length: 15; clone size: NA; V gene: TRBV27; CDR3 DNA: TGTGCCAGCAGTTTATCCCCCCAGGTTAATCAGCCCCAGCATTTT; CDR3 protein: CASSLSPQVNQPQHF
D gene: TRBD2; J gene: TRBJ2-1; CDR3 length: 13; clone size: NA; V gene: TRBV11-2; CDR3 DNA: TGTGCCAGCAGCTTGCCAGCGGGGGTTGAGCAGTTCTTC; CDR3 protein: CASSLPAGVEQFF
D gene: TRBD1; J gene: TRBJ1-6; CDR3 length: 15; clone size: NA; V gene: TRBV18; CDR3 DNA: TGTGCCAGCTCACTTGGACAGGGAGGAGATTCACCCCTCCACTTT; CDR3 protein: CASSLGQGGDSPLHF
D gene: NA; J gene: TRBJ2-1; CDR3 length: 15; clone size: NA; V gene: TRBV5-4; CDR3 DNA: TGTGCCAGCAGCTTGTCATCAGGATGGGTCAATGAGCAGTTCTTC; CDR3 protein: CASSLSSGWVNEQFF
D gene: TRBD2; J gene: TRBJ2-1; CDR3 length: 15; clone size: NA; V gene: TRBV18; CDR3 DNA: TGTGCCAGCTCCACTAGTTCTAGCGGGGGGAATGAGCAGTTCTTC; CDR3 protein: CASSTSSSGGNEQFF
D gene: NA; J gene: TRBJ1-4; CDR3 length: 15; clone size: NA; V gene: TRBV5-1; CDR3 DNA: TGCGCCAGCAGCTTAAGTGGGCAAAGGGATGAAAAACTGTTTTTT; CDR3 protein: CASSLSGQRDEKLFF
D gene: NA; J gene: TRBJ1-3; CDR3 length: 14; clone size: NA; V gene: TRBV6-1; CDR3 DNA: TGTGCCACCACCCCGCGGGGGCCTGGAAACACCATATATTTT; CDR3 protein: CATTPRGPGNTIYF
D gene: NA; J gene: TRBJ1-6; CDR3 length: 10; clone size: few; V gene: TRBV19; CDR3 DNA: TGTGCCAGTGGAAACTTTCTCCTCCACTTT; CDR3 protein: CASGNFLLHF
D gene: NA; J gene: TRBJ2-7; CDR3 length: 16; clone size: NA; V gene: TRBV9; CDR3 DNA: TGTGCCAGCAGCGGGGTGGACTGGCAGGGCTCCTACGAGCAGTACTTC; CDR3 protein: CASSGVDWQGSYEQYF
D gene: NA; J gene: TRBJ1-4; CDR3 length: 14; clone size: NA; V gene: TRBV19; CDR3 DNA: TGTGCCAGTATTAAAGGTCCAACTAATGAAAAACTGTTTTTT; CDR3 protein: CASIKGPTNEKLFF
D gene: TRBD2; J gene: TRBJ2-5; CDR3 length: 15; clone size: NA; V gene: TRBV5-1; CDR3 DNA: TGCGCCAGCAGCCCGGGACTAGCGGGTCAAGAGACCCAGTACTTC; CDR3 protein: CASSPGLAGQETQYF
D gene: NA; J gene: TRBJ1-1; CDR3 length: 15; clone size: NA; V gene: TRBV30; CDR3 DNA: TGTGCCTGGAGTCCCATCACCACTCTGAACACTGAAGCTTTCTTT; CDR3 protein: CAWSPITTLNTEAFF
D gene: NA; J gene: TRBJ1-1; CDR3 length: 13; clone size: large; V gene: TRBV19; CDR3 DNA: TGTGCCAGTAGTATGGGGAGGAACACTGAAGCTTTCTTT; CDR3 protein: CASSMGRNTEAFF
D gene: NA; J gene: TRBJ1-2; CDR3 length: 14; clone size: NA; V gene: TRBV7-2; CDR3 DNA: TGTGCCAGCAGCTTACAGAGAAGGGGGAATGGCTACACCTTC; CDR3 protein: CASSLQRRGNGYTF
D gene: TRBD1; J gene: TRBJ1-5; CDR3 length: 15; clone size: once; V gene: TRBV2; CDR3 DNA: TGTGCCAGCAGTGAGGAGACAGGGCGGGATCAGCCCCAGCATTTT; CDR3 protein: CASSEETGRDQPQHF
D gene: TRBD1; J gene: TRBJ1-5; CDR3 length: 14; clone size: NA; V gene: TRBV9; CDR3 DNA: TGTGCCAGCAGCGCCAGGGGGAGGGATCAGCCCCAGCATTTT; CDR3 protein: CASSARGRDQPQHF
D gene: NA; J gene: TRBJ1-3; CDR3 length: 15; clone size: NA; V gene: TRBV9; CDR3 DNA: TGTGCCAGCAGCGTACGAGGCAGTGGAGGAAACACCATATATTTT; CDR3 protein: CASSVRGSGGNTIYF
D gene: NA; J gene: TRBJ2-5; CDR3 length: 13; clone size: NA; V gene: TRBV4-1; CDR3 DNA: TGCGCCAGCAGCCAGGAGCCGGGGGAGACCCAGTACTTC; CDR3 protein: CASSQEPGETQYF
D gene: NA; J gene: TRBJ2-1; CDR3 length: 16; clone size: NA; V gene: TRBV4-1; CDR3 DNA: TGCGCCAGCAGCCAAGTTGTCAGCTCAGGGTACAATGAGCAGTTCTTC; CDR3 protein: CASSQVVSSGYNEQFF
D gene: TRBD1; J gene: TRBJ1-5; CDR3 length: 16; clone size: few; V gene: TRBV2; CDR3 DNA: TGTGCCAGCAGTGAGCGGGACAGTATCAGCAATCAGCCCCAGCATTTT; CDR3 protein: CASSERDSISNQPQHF
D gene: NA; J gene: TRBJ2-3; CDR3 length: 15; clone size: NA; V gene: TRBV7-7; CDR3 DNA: TGTGCTAGCAGCTTAGCACGGGGGCCCACAGATACGCAGTATTTT; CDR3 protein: CASSLARGPTDTQYF
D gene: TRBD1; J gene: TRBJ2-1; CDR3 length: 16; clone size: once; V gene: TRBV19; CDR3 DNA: TGTGCCAGTAGTCCGGGACAGGGGGGGTCCTACAATGAGCAGTTCTTC; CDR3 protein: CASSPGQGGSYNEQFF
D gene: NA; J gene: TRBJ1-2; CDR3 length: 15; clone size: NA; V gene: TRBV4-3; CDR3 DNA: TGCGCCAGCAGCCAAGATCTACAGACTAACTATGGCTACACCTTC; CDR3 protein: CASSQDLQTNYGYTF
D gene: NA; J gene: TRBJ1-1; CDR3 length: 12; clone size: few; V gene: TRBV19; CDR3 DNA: TGTGCTCAGGGGTTACGGAACACTGAAGCTTTCTTT; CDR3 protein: CAQGLRNTEAFF
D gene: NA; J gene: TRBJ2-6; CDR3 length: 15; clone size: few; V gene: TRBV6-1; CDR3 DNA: TGTGCCAGCAGTGAAGGCGGGACTGGGGCCAACGTCCTGACTTTC; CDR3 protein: CASSEGGTGANVLTF
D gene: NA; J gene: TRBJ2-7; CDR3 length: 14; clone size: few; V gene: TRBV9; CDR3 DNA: TGTGCCAGCAGCCCCAGCAGCACCGGGGGCGAGCAGTACTTC; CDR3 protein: CASSPSSTGGEQYF
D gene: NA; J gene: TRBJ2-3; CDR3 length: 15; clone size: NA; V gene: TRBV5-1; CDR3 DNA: TGCGCCAGCAGCGTATCGGATATGAGGACAGATACGCAGTATTTT; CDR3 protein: CASSVSDMRTDTQYF
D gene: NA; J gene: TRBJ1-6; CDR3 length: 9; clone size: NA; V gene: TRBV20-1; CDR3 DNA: TGCAGTGCCAGACACGGGGTGGCCTTT; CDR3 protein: CSARHGVAF
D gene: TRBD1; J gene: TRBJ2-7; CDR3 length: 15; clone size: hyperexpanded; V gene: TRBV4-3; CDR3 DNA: TGCGCCAGCAGCCCGGACAGGCGAAGCTCCTACGAGCAGTACTTC; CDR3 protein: CASSPDRRSSYEQYF
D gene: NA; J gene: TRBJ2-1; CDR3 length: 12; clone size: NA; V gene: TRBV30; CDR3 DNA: TGTGCCTGGAAATGGAAACACAATGAGCAGTTCTTC; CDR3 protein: CAWKWKHNEQFF
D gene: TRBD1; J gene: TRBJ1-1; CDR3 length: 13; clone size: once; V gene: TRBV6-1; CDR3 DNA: TGTGCCAGCAGGAGGGACAGGGGAACTGAAGCTTTCTTT; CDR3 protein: CASRRDRGTEAFF
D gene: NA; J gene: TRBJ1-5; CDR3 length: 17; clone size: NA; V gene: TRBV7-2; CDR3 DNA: TGTGCCAGCAGCTTCTCCCATGGGGAAATAAGCAATCAGCCCCAGCATTTT; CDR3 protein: CASSFSHGEISNQPQHF
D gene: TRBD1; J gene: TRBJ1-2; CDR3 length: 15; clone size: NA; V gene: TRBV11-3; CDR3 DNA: TGTGCCAGCAGCCAGACAGGGGGTACTAACTATGGCTACACCTTC; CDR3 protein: CASSQTGGTNYGYTF
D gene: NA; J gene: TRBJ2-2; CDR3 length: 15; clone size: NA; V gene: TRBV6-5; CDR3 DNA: TGTGCCAGCAGTTACTCGAAAGGGGCCACCGGGGAGCTGTTTTTT; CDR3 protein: CASSYSKGATGELFF
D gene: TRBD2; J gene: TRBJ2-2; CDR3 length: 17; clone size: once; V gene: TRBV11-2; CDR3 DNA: TGTGCCAGCAGACCTACTCTAGCGGGGGCCCACACCGGGGAGCTGTTTTTT; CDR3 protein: CASRPTLAGAHTGELFF